The present TCR beta chain was sequenced within a study of T cell repertoires in cytomegalovirus infection. About the research overall: TCR beta signatures that were public indicated CMV infection and matching HLA type.

TCRdb reanalysed the reads using MiXCR and keeps one entry per CDR3 protein. The sample comprises tens of thousands of distinct CDR3 sequences, roughly a quarter of which are singletons, and 50% rests with the top ten. Study results and caveats: Identification of carriers of CMV plus the relevant HLA was achieved through cumulative public TCR beta family frequency. HLA-C-restricted TCR beta clonotypes specific for CMV led the ex vivo response.

Per the germline V gene, CDR1 is MNHEY and CDR2 is SMNVEV (reference sequence). The CDR3 runs 15 residues. Between the trimmed V and J ends, which lost 2 bases and 2 bases, there was a span of 10 bases. In its sample, this clonotype was seen a few times. Antigen specificity is unknown. The sample in question was CD8+ T cells from cultured PBMCs, obtained from culture after CMV antigen stimulation. The chain combines TRBV27 with TRBJ1-5; D unresolved. The origin of this receptor is a human donor in good health (CMV status not recorded). Some clones in this sample may be carry-over from other donors' samples. Written as DNA, the CDR3 is TGTGCCAGCAGTTTAGTTGGACCGGGCAATCAGCCCCAGCATTTT. Amino acid sequence: CASSLVGPGNQPQHF.